This TCR beta chain was captured by sequencing in a study of blood T cell repertoires in COVID-19. Data came from immunoSEQ multiplex PCR; TCRdb stores just in-frame clones and leaves some out. The table has more than 90,000 clones, roughly 80% seen once; the top ten hold around 2.3%. V was clipped by 3 bases and J by 7 bases; unmatched bases: 6. This CDR3 has 15 amino acids. Germline loops: CDR1 MRHNA, CDR2 SNTAGT. Sequenced: peripheral blood. The genes are TRBV6-4 and TRBJ2-3, with TRBD2 identical over 11 bases. The TCR comes from a man aged 45-65 years with acute or convalescent COVID-19. The CDR3 spells CASSEIAGGPNTQYF. The CDR3 nucleotides are TGTGCCAGCAGTGAAATAGCGGGAGGGCCAAATACGCAGTATTTT.